A single sample is the source of the 17 T cell receptor beta chains below, sequenced in a study of regulatory T cells in long-lasting Graves disease. Arm-PCR of CDR3 regions with iRepertoire HTBI primers generated TCR beta libraries. TCRdb used MiXCR to reprocess the multiplex PCR reads, holding one entry per CDR3 protein. The data contain 510,000 or so distinct CDR3 sequences, around 13% of them singletons. The sample's time point: newly diagnosed GD, antithyroid drugs for less than 3 months. After RNA was extracted from PBMCs, the TCR library was made from it. These sequences were also reported in another study, on T cells in Graves' hyperthyroidism and ophthalmopathy.

Sample: peripheral blood mononuclear cells (PBMCs), taken at new diagnosis, from a patient treated with antithyroid drugs. The receptors were gathered from a woman in her twenties or thirties with Graves disease.

This clonotype was picked up many times. The chain employs TRBV3-1 and TRBJ1-4; maybe TRBD1 (5 bases). Per the germline V gene, CDR1 is LGHDT and CDR2 is YNNKEL (reference sequence). V gave up 4 bases and J gave up 3 bases, with 12 bases separating them. The CDR3 sequence is 15 residues long. This chain's CDR3 is CASSPPGRPNEKLFF. The DNA for the CDR3 is TGTGCCAGCAGCCCCCCGGGACGCCCTAATGAAAAACTGTTTTTT.

This chain joins TRBV12-3 or TRBV12-4 and TRBJ1-5; D gene ambiguous. Between the trimmed V and J ends, which lost 5 bases and 0 bases, there was a span of 11 bases. This CDR3 has 15 amino acids. Here the CDR3 reads CASSTRTDSNQPQHF. Here the CDR3 DNA reads TGTGCCAGCAGTACCCGGACGGATAGCAATCAGCCCCAGCATTTT.

The V call is TRBV14, the J call TRBJ2-5; D gene uncertain. Trimming shortened V by 2 bases and J by 0 bases, and 10 bases separated the two germline ends. Germline CDR1 SGHDN, CDR2 FVKESK. CDR3 length: 15 residues. Here the CDR3 DNA reads TGTGCCAGCAGCCAACCATTCTGGTACCAAGAGACCCAGTACTTC. It encodes CASSQPFWYQETQYF.

Ten or more counts support this clonotype. J is TRBJ2-5 and V is TRBV20-1; TRBD2 agrees at 11 bases. The CDR3 is 15 residues long. J lost 6 bases, V lost 4 bases, and 10 bases had no gene match. Germline values: CDR1 DFQATT, CDR2 SNEGSKA (reference sequence). The CDR3 nucleotides read TGCAGTGCTACACCCACTAGCGGGAGTACGCAGACCCAGTACTTC. Protein: CSATPTSGSTQTQYF.

J is TRBJ2-5 and V is TRBV7-9; D gene ambiguous. The length of the CDR3 is 14 residues. The germline V gene encodes CDR1 SEHNR and CDR2 FQNEAQ (reference sequence). Deletions cut 5 bases from V and 1 base from J, with 11 bases between. The CDR3 DNA reads as TGTGCCAGCAGCCCCGGACCCGGCCAAGAGACCCAGTACTTC. It yields the protein CASSPGPGQETQYF. The variable domain in full, with the rest retrieved from reference TRBV7-9 and TRBJ2-5, is DTGVSQNPRHKITKRGQNVTFRCDPISEHNRLYWYRQTLGQGPEFLTYFQNEAQLEKSRLLSDRFSAERPKGSFSTLEIQRTEQGDSAMYLCASSPGPGQETQYFGPGTRLLVL.

This clonotype was seen repeatedly, ten times or more. This chain links TRBV4-3 with TRBJ1-2; the D gene is possibly TRBD1 (5 bases). V was shortened by 0 bases and J by 4 bases, with 18 bases between the two germline ends. Germline V gives CDR1 LGHNA, CDR2 YSLEER. The CDR3 spans 17 residues. CDR3 sequence reads: CASSQDSMSGGIYGYTF. The CDR3 coding sequence is TGCGCCAGCAGCCAAGATAGCATGAGCGGGGGAATCTATGGCTACACCTTC.

As concerns this clonotype: Being one base from a much bigger clone, this may be a read error. This chain joins TRBV2 and TRBJ2-7, with TRBD1 matching 9 bases. This CDR3 has 13 amino acids. Germline V gene sequence: CDR1 SNHLY, CDR2 FYNNEI. V trimming: 11 bases; J trimming: 5 bases; junction bases outside the gene matches: 10. The CDR3 DNA is TGTGCCGGCACGGGACAGGGCTTTAACGAGCAGTACTTC. This encodes CAGTGQGFNEQYF.

V usage is TRBV7-9 and J usage is TRBJ2-3, with 8 bases that match TRBD2. This CDR3 is built from 16 residues. Germline trimming cut 6 bases from V and 3 bases from J; bases unmatched to any gene: 11. Germline lookup yields CDR1 SEHNR and CDR2 FQNEAQ (reference sequence). The CDR3 nucleotides read TGTGCCAGCAGTTGGGAAGCGGGAGTCGGAACAGATACGCAGTATTTT. As protein: CASSWEAGVGTDTQYF.

The sample holds many counts of this clonotype. The rearrangement joins TRBV19 to TRBJ1-2; the match to TRBD1 covers 9 bases. Trimming at V came to 5 bases and at J to 8 bases, leaving 9 bases not matched to a gene. The V gene's germline CDR1 is LNHDA and CDR2 SQIVND (reference sequence). CDR3 length: 14 amino acids. This CDR3 reads CASSAGQGYDGYTF. CDR3 in DNA: TGTGCCAGTAGTGCGGGACAGGGATACGACGGCTACACCTTC.

This clonotype was counted ten times or more. J is TRBJ2-1 and V is TRBV20-1, with D unresolved. Gene TRBJ2-5 matches the end of the DNA better, so the J call may be wrong. Germline V gene data show CDR1 as DFQATT and CDR2 as SNEGSKA (reference sequence). This CDR3 spans 12 amino acids. The CDR3 is CSARVRKETQYF. DNA for the CDR3: TGCAGTGCTAGAGTAAGGAAGGAGACCCAGTACTTC.

CDR3 in DNA: TGTGCCAGCAGTGAATATTACCGGGGGGGGGCGAGGTCTGAAGCTTTCTTT. Its protein product is CASSEYYRGGARSEAFF. V is TRBV25-1 and J is TRBJ1-1; a weak D match, TRBD1 (6 bases). This CDR3 spans 17 amino acids. Germline-derived CDR1 and CDR2 are MGHDK and SYGVNS. V was trimmed by 0 bases and J by 6 bases, leaving 20 bases between them.

The sample holds many counts of this clonotype. The chain carries TRBV7-9 and TRBJ1-2; a weak D match, TRBD1 (5 bases). With 1 base removed from V and 4 bases from J, the gap between germline ends came to 10 bases. The CDR3 has 14 amino acids. CDR1 and CDR2 from the germline V gene are SEHNR and FQNEAQ (reference sequence). The CDR3 spells CASSLGDSPYGYTF. The CDR3 bases are TGTGCCAGCAGCTTAGGAGACAGTCCCTATGGCTACACCTTC.

This clonotype appeared many times. The chain joins TRBV28 to TRBJ2-7; 7 nucleotides line up with TRBD2. The germline gives CDR1 MDHEN, CDR2 SYDVKM. The J segment lost 2 bases and the V segment lost 6 bases, leaving 4 bases of the junction unmatched. The CDR3 is 13 amino acids. CDR3 region: CASRYGTTYEQYF. In DNA, the CDR3 is TGTGCCAGCAGGTACGGGACTACCTACGAGCAGTACTTC.

The chain's CDR3 is CASSPPSGNYEQYF. The CDR3 DNA sequence: TGTGCCAGCAGTCCTCCTAGCGGGAACTACGAGCAGTACTTC. J is TRBJ2-7 and V is TRBV12-3 or TRBV12-4; 9 bases agree with TRBD2. This CDR3 region has 14 residues. With V trimmed by 5 bases and J by 3 bases, 5 bases remained unmatched.

This clonotype has only one observation. CDR3 region: CASSLRDTGYNEQFF. In DNA, the CDR3 is TGTGCCAGCAGTCTCCGGGATACGGGGTACAATGAGCAGTTCTTC. The chain employs TRBV6-1 and TRBJ2-1; tentatively, D is TRBD2 (5 bases). Germline V CDR1 and CDR2: MNHNS, SASEGT. Trimming cost V 5 bases and J 4 bases, with 15 bases left between them. The CDR3 is 15 amino acids.

This clonotype came up a few times. With a much larger clone just one base away, this may be a read error. CDR3 protein: CASSITGVGTEAFF. As DNA, the CDR3 is TGTGCCAGCAGCATAACAGGGGTCGGCACTGAAGCTTTCTTT. The rearrangement links TRBV11-3 to TRBJ1-1; TRBD1 matches 7 bases. CDR1 and CDR2 (germline): SGHNT, YENEEA. V shed 5 bases, J shed 4 bases, and the junction held 7 bases outside the gene matches. The CDR3 sequence is 14 residues long.

This clonotype was picked up one time. V is TRBV20-1 and J is TRBJ2-3, with 9 positions matching TRBD1. With 3 bases clipped from V and 2 bases from J, the junction kept 3 bases outside the gene matches. The CDR3 is made up of 14 amino acids. From germline, CDR1 is DFQATT and CDR2 SNEGSKA (reference sequence). This CDR3 reads CSASGQGTTDTQYF. Written as DNA, the CDR3 is TGCAGTGCTAGTGGACAGGGGACCACAGATACGCAGTATTTT.